One sample yielded the 30 T cell receptor beta chains listed below, sequenced in a study of molecular identifiers for immune sequencing clone quantification. TCRdb processed the PCR reads anew with MiXCR; each CDR3 protein has one entry. Of 400,000 to 600,000 distinct CDR3 sequences in the sample, roughly 25% were seen once. Sequenced input: naive CD8+ T cells from blood, with Jurkat cell RNA spiked in. Sample subset: FACS-sorted CD8+CD4-CCR7+CD45RA+ naive T cells. Receptors were obtained from a human donor in good health. Some libraries in this study had Jurkat cell RNA spiked in.

The rearrangement joins TRBV5-6 to TRBJ2-7; D possibly corresponds to TRBD2 (6 bases). CDR1 SGHDT and CDR2 YYEEEE come from the germline V gene. The V end lost 7 bases, the J end lost 2 bases, and 22 bases lay between the germline ends. This CDR3 has 16 amino acids. DNA for the CDR3: TGTGCCAGCGCCCGGAGGTCGGCGGGGAGCCCCTACGAGCAGTACTTC. This sequence encodes CASARRSAGSPYEQYF.

This clonotype was seen repeatedly, ten times or more. The gene calls are TRBV30 and TRBJ2-1, with 7 bases identical to TRBD1. Germline-derived CDR1 and CDR2 are GTSNPN and SVGIG (reference sequence). The CDR3 is 11 residues long. The V segment lost 5 bases and the J segment 7 bases; nucleotides outside the gene matches: 2. In DNA, the CDR3 is TGTGCCTGGCAGGGGGAGAATGAGCAGTTCTTC. This codes for CAWQGENEQFF.

This clonotype was seen more than once but under ten times. This chain uses TRBV7-9 with TRBJ2-3; 8 bases match TRBD2. Per the germline V gene, CDR1 is SEHNR and CDR2 is FQNEAQ (reference sequence). V shed 5 bases and J 5 bases; nucleotides not matched to a gene: 9. This CDR3 has 15 residues. The CDR3 loop is CASSRPSTSEDTQYF. In DNA, the CDR3 is TGTGCCAGCAGCCGTCCATCGACTAGCGAAGATACGCAGTATTTT.

This clonotype showed up many times. V is TRBV20-1 and J is TRBJ1-1, with D tentatively TRBD1 (5 bases). There are 13 residues in the CDR3. The V and J ends lost 2 bases and 3 bases respectively, with 10 bases between them. From germline, CDR1 is DFQATT and CDR2 SNEGSKA (reference sequence). CDR3 sequence reads: CSARPTAHTEAFF. The CDR3 DNA follows: TGCAGTGCTAGACCGACAGCACACACTGAAGCTTTCTTT.

The chain couples TRBV3-1 to TRBJ1-5, with D perhaps TRBD1 (5 bases). This CDR3 region has 17 residues. Germline V gene lookup returns CDR1 LGHDT and CDR2 YNNKEL (reference sequence). Trimming took 1 base from V and 4 from J, leaving 17 bases between them. CDR3 sequence reads: CASSQGGFGGGNQPQHF. In DNA, the CDR3 is TGTGCCAGCAGCCAAGGAGGATTCGGGGGGGGGAATCAGCCCCAGCATTTT.

This chain joins TRBV6-5 and TRBJ2-1, with 9 bases identical to TRBD1. CDR3 length: 14 amino acids. The trim removed 2 bases at V and 9 bases at J, leaving 5 bases unmatched. Germline CDR1 and CDR2: MNHEY and SVGAGI. The DNA for the CDR3 is TGTGCCAGCAGTTACAATGACAGGGGGGTTGAGCAGTTCTTC. This sequence encodes CASSYNDRGVEQFF.

In this sample, this clonotype turned up many times. This chain connects TRBV11-2 to TRBJ2-7; 12 nucleotides align to TRBD2. In germline, CDR1 is SGHAT, CDR2 FQNNGV. V gave up 3 bases and J gave up 2 bases; unmatched junction bases: 5. CDR3 size: 16 residues. As DNA, the CDR3 is TGTGCCAGCAGCTTGGCCTGGACTAGCGGGACCTACGAGCAGTACTTC. It encodes CASSLAWTSGTYEQYF.

V gene TRBV10-3 combines with J gene TRBJ1-5; 7 positions agree with TRBD1. Germline values: CDR1 ENHRY, CDR2 SYGVKD. V was pared by 3 bases and J by 3 bases, with 5 bases of the junction left unmatched. The CDR3 has 15 residues. The CDR3 sequence is CAISDLGGSNQPQHF. The CDR3, as DNA: TGTGCCATCAGTGATTTAGGGGGCTCCAATCAGCCCCAGCATTTT.

This clonotype was counted only a few times. The chain uses TRBV6-1 and TRBJ1-6; D gene uncertain. CDR1 MNHNS and CDR2 SASEGT come from the germline V gene. The V and J ends lost 3 bases and 0 bases respectively, with 9 bases between them. The CDR3 has 16 residues. The CDR3 DNA reads as TGTGCCAGCAGTGACGGAAGTAGCTCCTATAATTCACCCCTCCACTTT. Translated: CASSDGSSSYNSPLHF.

There are many counts of this clonotype. V usage is TRBV7-9 and J usage is TRBJ1-4; D remains ambiguous. This CDR3 is 16 amino acids long. V was pared by 7 bases and J by 0 bases, with 15 bases between. Germline V gene sequence: CDR1 SEHNR, CDR2 FQNEAQ (reference sequence). As DNA, the CDR3 is TGTGCCAGCACCACTCACCGGGAACCAACTAATGAAAAACTGTTTTTT. It specifies CASTTHREPTNEKLFF.

Notes on this clonotype: A much larger clone lies a single base off, so this may be a read error. The V and J genes are TRBV20-1 and TRBJ2-3; 11 positions agree with TRBD2. Germline lookup yields CDR1 DFQATT and CDR2 SNEGSKA (reference sequence). This CDR3 is built from 16 residues. Written as DNA, the CDR3 is TGCAGTGCTAGAGATCTTGGACTAGCGGGCACAGATGCGCAGTATTTT. Its protein is CSARDLGLAGTDAQYF.

Regarding this clonotype: It may be a read error: a sequence one base away is much more abundant. The V call is TRBV7-9, the J call TRBJ2-3; D might be TRBD2 (6 bases). The CDR3 runs to 13 residues. Germline CDR1 reads SEHNR; CDR2 reads FQNEAQ (reference sequence). Deletions cut 3 bases from V and 13 bases from J, with 17 bases between. The CDR3, as DNA: TGTGCCAGCAGCTTGCCCCGGGACTTACCAAAGTATTTT. Protein sequence: CASSLPRDLPKYF.

This clonotype was observed a handful of times. V gene TRBV29-1 combines with J gene TRBJ1-3, with TRBD1 matching 8 bases. J lost 2 bases, V lost 6 bases, and 12 bases had no gene match. Looked up from germline, CDR1 is SQVTM and CDR2 is ANQGSEA. The CDR3 is 16 residues long. CDR3 sequence (DNA): TGCAGCGTGCTAATGACAGGGGAGAGCGCTGGAAACACCATATATTTT. This codes for CSVLMTGESAGNTIYF.

This clonotype was detected many times. V usage is TRBV6-5 and J usage is TRBJ1-3; D is possibly TRBD1 (6 bases). The CDR3 contains 14 residues. The ends were cut back, 11 bases at V and 2 bases at J, with 16 bases in the middle. Germline assignment: CDR1 MNHEY and CDR2 SVGAGI. CDR3 in DNA: TGTGCCTGCTGGGAGGGGGGAGCTGGAAACACCATATATTTT. It yields the protein CACWEGGAGNTIYF.

This clonotype was detected many times. This rearrangement joins TRBV12-3 or TRBV12-4 to TRBJ1-5; D is ambiguous. The CDR3 runs to 14 residues. Deletions cut 6 bases from V and 6 bases from J, with 15 bases between. CDR3 protein: CASSPTEGVQPQHF. The CDR3 DNA reads as TGTGCCAGCAGCCCCACAGAGGGAGTTCAGCCCCAGCATTTT.

This clonotype has a handful of counts. The chain is built from TRBV9 and TRBJ2-7, with unresolved D. The J call could be wrong; TRBJ2-1 is a better fit for the DNA end. The CDR3 contains 14 residues. Germline CDR1 and CDR2: SGDLS and YYNGEE. CDR3 coding DNA: TGTGCCAGCAGCGCCCCGCAGGTACCGTACGAGCAGTTCTTC. Its translation is CASSAPQVPYEQFF.

The V gene is TRBV7-9, the J gene TRBJ2-4; D call uncertain. Trimming took 5 bases from V and 3 from J, leaving 11 bases between them. Germline V lookup: CDR1 SEHNR, CDR2 FQNEAQ (reference sequence). This CDR3 has 14 amino acids. The DNA for the CDR3 is TGTGCCAGCAGCACCCAGGACGGCAAAAACATTCAGTACTTC. It is translated as CASSTQDGKNIQYF.

There are many counts of this clonotype. The V and J genes are TRBV4-1 and TRBJ2-5; 7 bases fit TRBD1. This CDR3 region has 15 residues. Per germline, CDR1 MGHRA and CDR2 YSYEKL. V gave up 1 base and J gave up 1 base; unmatched junction bases: 3. The DNA of the CDR3 is TGCGCCAGCAGCCAAGGCCGGGACAGCCAAGAGACCCAGTACTTC. It codes for CASSQGRDSQETQYF.

This clonotype was picked up many times. This chain links TRBV29-1 with TRBJ1-1; TRBD1 agrees at 7 bases. Germline loops: CDR1 SQVTM, CDR2 ANQGSEA. Trimming at V came to 0 bases and at J to 0 bases, leaving 4 bases not matched to a gene. The CDR3 loop spans 15 amino acids. CDR3 DNA sequence: TGCAGCGTTGAAGATTGGGACAGCTTGAACACTGAAGCTTTCTTT. Translated: CSVEDWDSLNTEAFF.

This clonotype was found many times. This CDR3 reads CASSYPGGYEQYF. The CDR3 DNA follows: TGTGCCAGCAGTTACCCAGGGGGCTACGAGCAGTACTTC. This rearrangement joins TRBV6-5 to TRBJ2-7; TRBD1 agrees at 7 bases. The ends lost 2 bases at V and 3 bases at J; junction bases unmatched: 1. This CDR3 has 13 residues. Per the germline V gene, CDR1 is MNHEY and CDR2 is SVGAGI.

This clonotype was seen ten or more times. V is TRBV29-1 and J is TRBJ2-7; D tentatively fits TRBD1 or TRBD2 (5 bases each). This CDR3 is built from 11 residues. Between the trimmed V and J ends, which lost 7 bases and 6 bases, there was a span of 13 bases. Germline CDR1 reads SQVTM; CDR2 reads ANQGSEA. The CDR3, as DNA: TGCAGCGCCGTAGTGGGACCCGAGCAGTACTTC. Its translation: CSAVVGPEQYF.

On this clonotype: This may stem from a read error, because a much larger clone lies one nucleotide away. The V gene is TRBV27, the J gene TRBJ1-1, with 7 nucleotides matching TRBD1. The CDR3 extends over 13 amino acids. Germline V gene data show CDR1 as MNHEY and CDR2 as SMNVEV (reference sequence). V lost 7 bases and J lost 5; bases outside the gene matches: 7. The CDR3 DNA follows: TGTGCCAGCAAGGCAGGGGGTAATACTGAAGCTTTCTTT. This encodes CASKAGGNTEAFF.

As regards this clonotype: Because the CDR3 is missing its conserved closing phenylalanine or tryptophan, this is likely a read error. The chain joins TRBV5-3 to TRBJ2-7; no firm D call. TRBV5-3 is identified as an open reading frame with a role that is uncertain. Trimming removed 8 bases at V and 3 bases at J, with 12 bases between. The CDR3 spans 12 residues. The chain's CDR3 is CASSLPGYEQYL. The CDR3 nucleotides read TGTGCCAGCAGCCTTCCTGGCTACGAGCAGTACCTC.

A word on this clonotype: A much more abundant neighbour one base away suggests this may be a read error. The genes are TRBV20-1 and TRBJ2-7; possibly TRBD2 for D (5 bases). Looked up from germline, CDR1 is DFQATT and CDR2 is SNEGSKA (reference sequence). CDR3 length: 15 residues. Trimming took off 1 base at V and 1 base at J, with 14 bases between the two ends. The chain's CDR3 is CSARAAPRESYEQYF. CDR3 coding DNA: TGCAGTGCTAGAGCGGCGCCGAGGGAATCCTACGAGCAGTACTTC.

About this clonotype: A much larger clone lies one base from this, so it may be a read error. The rearrangement joins TRBV12-3 or TRBV12-4 to TRBJ2-4; unclear D gene. The CDR3 runs 11 residues. V was trimmed by 4 bases and J by 4 bases, leaving 2 bases between them. As DNA, the CDR3 is TGTGCCAGCAGTTCAAAAAACATTCAGTACTTC. Amino acid sequence: CASSSKNIQYF.

This chain links TRBV20-1 with TRBJ1-2; D call uncertain. V lost 5 bases to trimming and J lost 4 bases, with 11 bases between them. Per germline, CDR1 DFQATT and CDR2 SNEGSKA (reference sequence). The CDR3 loop spans 12 amino acids. CDR3 in amino acids: CSALITSYGYTF. The CDR3 DNA reads as TGCAGTGCTTTAATCACCAGCTATGGCTACACCTTC.

V is TRBV30 and J is TRBJ1-1; D is perhaps TRBD1 (6 bases). This CDR3 is built from 14 residues. Trimming pared 0 bases from V and 5 bases from J, leaving 13 bases between. Germline V lookup: CDR1 GTSNPN, CDR2 SVGIG (reference sequence). This chain's CDR3 is CAWSVVTGKTEAFF. The CDR3 coding sequence is TGTGCCTGGAGTGTAGTCACAGGGAAAACTGAAGCTTTCTTT.

This clonotype was counted many times. This chain connects TRBV4-3 to TRBJ2-6; D uncertain. This CDR3 has 19 residues. V was cut by 0 bases and J by 0 bases, with 15 bases left in between. The V gene's germline CDR1 is LGHNA and CDR2 YSLEER. CDR3 sequence (DNA): TGCGCCAGCAGCCAAGATCCGGCAGGCCTCTCCTCTGGGGCCAACGTCCTGACTTTC. It encodes CASSQDPAGLSSGANVLTF.

The genes are TRBV19 and TRBJ2-1; TRBD1 agrees at 8 bases. From germline, CDR1 is LNHDA and CDR2 SQIVND (reference sequence). The CDR3 sequence is 13 residues long. With 7 bases clipped from V and 5 bases from J, the junction kept 4 bases outside the gene matches. In DNA form, the CDR3 reads TGTGCCAGTATGACAGGGGATCACAATGAGCAGTTCTTC. Its protein product is CASMTGDHNEQFF.

On this clonotype: An end of the junction differs from the germline gene, which may be a read error. The rearrangement uses TRBV5-6 and TRBJ1-1; D is uncertain. This CDR3 has 13 amino acids. Germline CDR1 and CDR2: SGHDT and YYEEEE. The CDR3 here is CACSLGGPSVAFF. The CDR3 DNA reads TGTGCCTGCAGCTTGGGCGGCCCCTCGGTAGCTTTCTTT.